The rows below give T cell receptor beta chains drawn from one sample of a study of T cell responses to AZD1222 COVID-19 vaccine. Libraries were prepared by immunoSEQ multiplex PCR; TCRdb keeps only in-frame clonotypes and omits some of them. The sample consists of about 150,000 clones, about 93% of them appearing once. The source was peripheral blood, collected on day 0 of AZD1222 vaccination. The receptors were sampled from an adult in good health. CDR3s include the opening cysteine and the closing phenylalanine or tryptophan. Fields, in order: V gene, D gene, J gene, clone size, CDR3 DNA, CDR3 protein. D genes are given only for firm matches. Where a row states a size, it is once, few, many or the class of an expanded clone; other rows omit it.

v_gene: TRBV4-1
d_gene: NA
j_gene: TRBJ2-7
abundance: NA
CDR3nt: TGCGCCAGCAGCCAAGTACACCCTAACTACGAGCAGTACTTC
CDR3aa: CASSQVHPNYEQYF

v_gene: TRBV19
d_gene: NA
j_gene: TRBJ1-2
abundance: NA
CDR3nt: TGTGCCAGTAGTATAACAGGAGTTCCTAACTATGGCTACACCTTC
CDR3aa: CASSITGVPNYGYTF

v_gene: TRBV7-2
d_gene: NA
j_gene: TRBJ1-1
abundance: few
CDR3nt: TGTGCCAGCAGCTTCACAGGACTGACGAACACTGAAGCTTTCTTT
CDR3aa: CASSFTGLTNTEAFF

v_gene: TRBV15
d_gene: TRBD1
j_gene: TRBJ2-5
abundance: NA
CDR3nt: TGTGCCACGGGACAGGACTACCAAGAGACCCAGTACTTC
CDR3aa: CATGQDYQETQYF

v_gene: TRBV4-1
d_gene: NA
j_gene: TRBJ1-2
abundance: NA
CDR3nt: TGCGCCAGCAGCCAAGTGGTGGCAGCCAGCTACACCTTC
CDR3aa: CASSQVVAASYTF

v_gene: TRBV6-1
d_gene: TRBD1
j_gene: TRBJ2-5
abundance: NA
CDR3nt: TGTGCCAGCAGTGAGGGGGGACAGGTTCTCGAGACCCAGTACTTC
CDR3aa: CASSEGGQVLETQYF

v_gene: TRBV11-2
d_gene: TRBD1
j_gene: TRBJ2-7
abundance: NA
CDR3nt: TGTGCCAGCAGCTTCGGACAGGGGAAGCAGTACTTC
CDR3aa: CASSFGQGKQYF

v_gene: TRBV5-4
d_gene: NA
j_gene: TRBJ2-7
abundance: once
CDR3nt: TGTGCCAGCAGCTTGGCCGGGGGAACGGGCTACGAGCAGTACTTC
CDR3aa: CASSLAGGTGYEQYF

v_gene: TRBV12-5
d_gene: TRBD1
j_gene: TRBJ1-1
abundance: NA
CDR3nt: TGTGCTAGTGGTTTGGCCCAGCCAGGGGGGACTGAAGCTTTCTTT
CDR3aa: CASGLAQPGGTEAFF

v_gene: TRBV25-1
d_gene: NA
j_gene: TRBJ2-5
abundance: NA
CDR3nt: TGTGCCAGCAGTGAGTCGGGGCCTCAGGGGACCCAGTACTTC
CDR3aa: CASSESGPQGTQYF

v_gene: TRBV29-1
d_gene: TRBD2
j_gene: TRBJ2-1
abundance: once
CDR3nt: TGCAGCGTTGAGAGGCGACTAGCGGACAATGAGCAGTTCTTC
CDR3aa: CSVERRLADNEQFF

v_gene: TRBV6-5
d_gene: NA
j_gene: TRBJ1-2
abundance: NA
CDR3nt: TGTGCCAGCAGTTATCCTCCAGGGAATGGCTACACCTTC
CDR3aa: CASSYPPGNGYTF

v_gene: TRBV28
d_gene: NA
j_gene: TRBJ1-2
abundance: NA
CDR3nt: TGTGCCAGCAGACCTACAGGGTCGGGGAGTGGCTACACCTTC
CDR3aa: CASRPTGSGSGYTF

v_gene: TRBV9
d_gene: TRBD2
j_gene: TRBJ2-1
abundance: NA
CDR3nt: TGTGCCAGCAGCTTCCGACTAGCCCGTGAGCAGTTCTTC
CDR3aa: CASSFRLAREQFF

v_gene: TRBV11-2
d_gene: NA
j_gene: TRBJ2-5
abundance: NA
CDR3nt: TGTGCCAGCAGCCCTGGGTACCAAGAGACCCAGTACTTC
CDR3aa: CASSPGYQETQYF

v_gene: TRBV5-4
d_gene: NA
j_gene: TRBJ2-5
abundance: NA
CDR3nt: TGTGCCAGCAGCTTGGTACAAGAGACCCAGTACTTC
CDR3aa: CASSLVQETQYF

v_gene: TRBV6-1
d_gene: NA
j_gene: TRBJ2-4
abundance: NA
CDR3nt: TGTGCCAGCAGTGAAGGGGTAGGCAGGGAGGACATTCAGTACTTC
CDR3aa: CASSEGVGREDIQYF

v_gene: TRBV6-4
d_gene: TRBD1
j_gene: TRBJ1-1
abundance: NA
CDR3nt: TGTGCCAGCAGTGTACAGGGCTTACAGGGGGACACTGAAGCTTTCTTT
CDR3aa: CASSVQGLQGDTEAFF

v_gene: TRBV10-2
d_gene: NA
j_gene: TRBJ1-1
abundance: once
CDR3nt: TGCGCCAGCAGACAGGTCTACAACACTGAAGCTTTCTTT
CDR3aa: CASRQVYNTEAFF

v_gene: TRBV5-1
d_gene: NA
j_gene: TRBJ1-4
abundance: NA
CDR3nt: TGCGCCAGCAGCCCCCTTGGGGGAACTAATGAAAAACTGTTTTTT
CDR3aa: CASSPLGGTNEKLFF